This record concerns one T cell receptor (beta chain) sequence. This entry belongs to a study of patients and donors after allogeneic stem cell transplantation. Per germline, CDR1 SGHTA and CDR2 FQGTGA. The CDR3 is 14 amino acids. Trimming stripped 0 bases from V and 5 bases from J, with 8 bases between. Using its own MiXCR run on the RT-PCR reads, TCRdb lists one record per CDR3 protein. The sample consists of roughly 940,000 distinct CDR3 sequences, about 20% of them appearing once. This sequence originates from a human donor who was either an allogeneic HSCT recipient or a stem cell or donor lymphocyte infusion donor (not recorded which). It is not recorded whose cells these are; they may come from a transplant donor. The chain carries TRBV7-3 and TRBJ2-1; D unresolved. The sample was blood, either unsorted or a sorted T cell fraction (not recorded which). The CDR3, as DNA: TGTGCCAGCAGCTTAACGGCCGGAAACAATGAGCAGTTCTTC. This codes for CASSLTAGNNEQFF.